In its sample, the clone carrying this T cell receptor (beta chain) was seen once. V lost 8 bases to trimming and J lost 0 bases, with 11 bases between them. Germline CDR1 is SQVTM and CDR2 is ANQGSEA. The CDR3 totals 13 residues. This entry is derived from a study of blood T cell repertoires in COVID-19. About the research overall: The study drew acute and convalescent COVID-19 samples from the United States, Italy and Spain. T cells, B-cell-depleted T cells, or PBMCs provided the cDNA or gDNA that served as material.

Measured with immunoSEQ multiplex PCR; TCRdb has only the in-frame clones, and not every one. This repertoire shows fewer than 75,000 clones, about nine tenths found once; its top ten account for roughly a tenth. The chain couples TRBV29-1 to TRBJ1-5, with D tentatively TRBD1 (5 bases). The sequence derives from a human donor in a cohort sampled during active COVID-19. Specimen: peripheral blood. This CDR3 is CSCRVNSNQPQHF. In nucleotides, the CDR3 is TGCAGCTGCAGGGTAAATAGCAATCAGCCCCAGCATTTT.